This TCR beta chain was found in a study of T cells in Graves' hyperthyroidism and ophthalmopathy. General study points: The model's output predicted ophthalmopathy at a median of roughly 6 months prior to onset. Most clonotypes expanded in thyroid above 0.001 were likewise present in blood.

Ten or more counts support this clonotype. Its target is unknown. Diagnoses were made from clinical symptoms, serum measures (thyroxine and TRAb), thyroid ultrasound and orbital computed tomography. The germline V gene has CDR1 KGHDR and CDR2 SFDVKD. Trimming cost V 4 bases and J 0 bases, with 3 bases left between them. The CDR3 sequence is 13 residues long. Amplified regions were TCR beta CDR3 sequences from RNA transcripts. Initially, a first-round RT-PCR of the TCR CDR3 employed the HTBI primer set. TCRdb re-derived calls from the multiplex PCR reads in MiXCR, one entry per CDR3 protein. The data contain around 560,000 distinct CDR3 sequences, around 15% of them singletons.

The material sequenced was blood. V gene TRBV24-1 combines with J gene TRBJ1-5; no reliable D call. The receptor was isolated from a woman aged 18-35 years with Graves' hyperthyroidism. The CDR3 protein is CATSDRSNQPQHF. Written as DNA, the CDR3 is TGTGCCACCAGTGACCGTAGCAATCAGCCCCAGCATTTT.